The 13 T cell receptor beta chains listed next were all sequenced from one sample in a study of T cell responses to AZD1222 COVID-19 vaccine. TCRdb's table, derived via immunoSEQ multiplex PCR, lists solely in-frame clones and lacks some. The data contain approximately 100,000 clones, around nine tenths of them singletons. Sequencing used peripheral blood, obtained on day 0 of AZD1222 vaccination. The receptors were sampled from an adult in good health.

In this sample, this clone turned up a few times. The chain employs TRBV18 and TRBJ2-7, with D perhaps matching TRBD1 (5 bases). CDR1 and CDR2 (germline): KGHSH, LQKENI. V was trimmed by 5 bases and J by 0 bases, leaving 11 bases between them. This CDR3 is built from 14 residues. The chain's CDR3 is CASSEARVSYEQYF. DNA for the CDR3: TGTGCCAGCTCAGAGGCCAGGGTCTCCTACGAGCAGTACTTC.

This CDR3 reads CASSRDRSGGEQYF. The CDR3 region has the DNA TGTGCCAGCAGCCGAGACAGGTCGGGAGGCGAGCAGTACTTC. The V call is TRBV6-5, the J call TRBJ2-7; TRBD2 might be the D (7 bases). The germline V gene has CDR1 MNHEY and CDR2 SVGAGI. Trimming removed 6 bases from V and 6 bases from J, with 18 bases in between. This CDR3 is 14 amino acids long.

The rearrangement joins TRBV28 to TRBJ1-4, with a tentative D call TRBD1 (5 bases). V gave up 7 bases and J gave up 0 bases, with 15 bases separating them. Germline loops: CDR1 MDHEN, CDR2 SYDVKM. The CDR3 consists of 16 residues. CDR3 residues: CASTPTDVTTNEKLFF. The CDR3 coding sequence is TGTGCCAGCACCCCGACAGACGTAACAACTAATGAAAAACTGTTTTTT.

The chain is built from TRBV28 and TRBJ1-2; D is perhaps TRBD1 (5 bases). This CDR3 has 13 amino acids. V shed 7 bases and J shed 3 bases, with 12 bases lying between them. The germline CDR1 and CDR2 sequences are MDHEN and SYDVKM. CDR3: CASTRTPDYGYTF. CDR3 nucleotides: TGTGCCAGCACCAGGACACCAGACTATGGCTACACCTTC.

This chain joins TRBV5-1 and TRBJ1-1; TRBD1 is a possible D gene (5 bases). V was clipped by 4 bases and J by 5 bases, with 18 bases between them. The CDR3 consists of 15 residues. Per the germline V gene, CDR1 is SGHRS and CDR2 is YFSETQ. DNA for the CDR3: TGCGCCAGCAGCCTTGGGTCCTTCGGGGGGACTGAAGCTTTCTTT. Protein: CASSLGSFGGTEAFF.

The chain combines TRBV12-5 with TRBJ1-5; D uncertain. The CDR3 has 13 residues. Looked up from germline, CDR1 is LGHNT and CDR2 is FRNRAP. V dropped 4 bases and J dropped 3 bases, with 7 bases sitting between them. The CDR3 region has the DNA TGTGCTAGTGGTTCAGCTGCCAATCAGCCCCAGCATTTT. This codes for CASGSAANQPQHF.

CDR3 protein: CASSLVAGSSGGTQYF. CDR3 bases: TGTGCCAGCAGCTTAGTTGCCGGGTCTTCTGGGGGTACGCAGTATTTT. The chain recombines TRBV7-2 with TRBJ2-3; D is perhaps TRBD1 or TRBD2 (5 bases each). V gave up 1 base and J gave up 8 bases, with 19 bases separating them. CDR1 is SGHTA and CDR2 is FQGNSA in the germline V gene. CDR3 length: 16 amino acids.

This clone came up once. The CDR3 loop is CASSLTPGTRGETQYF. The CDR3 coding sequence is TGTGCCAGCAGCTTAACACCCGGGACTAGAGGGGAGACCCAGTACTTC. The rearrangement uses TRBV11-2 and TRBJ2-5; 8 nucleotides agree with TRBD2. The CDR3 runs to 16 residues. V shed 2 bases and J 5 bases; nucleotides not matched to a gene: 10. Germline V gene data show CDR1 as SGHAT and CDR2 as FQNNGV.

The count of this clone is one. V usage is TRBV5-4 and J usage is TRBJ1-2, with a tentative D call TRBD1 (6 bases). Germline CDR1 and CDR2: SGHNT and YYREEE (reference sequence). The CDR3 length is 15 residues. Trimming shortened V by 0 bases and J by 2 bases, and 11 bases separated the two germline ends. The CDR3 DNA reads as TGTGCCAGCAGCTTGGGCGGCCAGGGGAACTATGGCTACACCTTC. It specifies CASSLGGQGNYGYTF.

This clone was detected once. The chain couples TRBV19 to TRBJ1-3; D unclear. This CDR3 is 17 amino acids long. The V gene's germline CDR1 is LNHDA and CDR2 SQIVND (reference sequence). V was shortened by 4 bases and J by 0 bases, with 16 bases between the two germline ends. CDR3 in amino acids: CASSNPSDPVSGNTIYF. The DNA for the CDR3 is TGTGCCAGTAGTAATCCCTCTGACCCAGTCTCTGGAAACACCATATATTTT.

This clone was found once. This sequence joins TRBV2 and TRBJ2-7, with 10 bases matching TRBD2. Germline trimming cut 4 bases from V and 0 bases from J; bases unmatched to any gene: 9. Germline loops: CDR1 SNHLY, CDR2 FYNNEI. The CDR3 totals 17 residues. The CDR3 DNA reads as TGTGCCAGCAGTGGTGGAATAGCGGGAGGTCCCTCCTACGAGCAGTACTTC. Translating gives CASSGGIAGGPSYEQYF.

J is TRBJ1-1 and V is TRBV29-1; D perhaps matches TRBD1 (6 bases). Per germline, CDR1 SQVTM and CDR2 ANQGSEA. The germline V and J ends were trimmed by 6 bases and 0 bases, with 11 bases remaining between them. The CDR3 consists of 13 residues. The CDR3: CSVMTGMNTEAFF. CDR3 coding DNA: TGCAGCGTGATGACAGGTATGAACACTGAAGCTTTCTTT.

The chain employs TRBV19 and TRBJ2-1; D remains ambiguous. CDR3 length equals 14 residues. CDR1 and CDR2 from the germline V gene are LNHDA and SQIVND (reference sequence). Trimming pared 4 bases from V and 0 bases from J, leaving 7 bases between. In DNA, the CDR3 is TGTGCCAGTAGTAGCTGGGCCTCCTACAATGAGCAGTTCTTC. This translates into CASSSWASYNEQFF.